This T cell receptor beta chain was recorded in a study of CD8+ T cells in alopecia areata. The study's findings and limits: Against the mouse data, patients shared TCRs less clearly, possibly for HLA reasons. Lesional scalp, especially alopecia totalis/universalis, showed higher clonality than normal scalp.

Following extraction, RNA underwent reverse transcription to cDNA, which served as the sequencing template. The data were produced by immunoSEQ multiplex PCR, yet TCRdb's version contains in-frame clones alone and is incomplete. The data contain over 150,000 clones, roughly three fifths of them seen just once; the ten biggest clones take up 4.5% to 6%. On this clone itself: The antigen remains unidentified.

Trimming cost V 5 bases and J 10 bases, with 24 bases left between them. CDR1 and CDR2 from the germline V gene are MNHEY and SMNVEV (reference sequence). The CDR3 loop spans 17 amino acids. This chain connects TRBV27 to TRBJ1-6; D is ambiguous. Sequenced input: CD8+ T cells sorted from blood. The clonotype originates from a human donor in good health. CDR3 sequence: CASSPVTGLSIESPLHF. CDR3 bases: TGTGCCAGCAGTCCCGTGACGGGTTTGTCGATAGAGTCACCCCTCCACTTT.